This T cell receptor beta chain comes out of a study of response to subunit inactivated influenza vaccine. V gave up 2 bases and J gave up 5 bases, with 15 bases separating them. This CDR3 contains 15 residues. CDR1 is MNHEY, CDR2 SVGAGI, per germline. TCRdb reprocessed the RT-PCR reads with MiXCR, giving one entry per CDR3 protein. The sample has around 790,000 distinct CDR3 sequences, 20% to 25% seen once; the top ten hold 10% to 13%. This clonotype occurred a few times. Sequencing used PBMCs from blood, obtained 5 to 6 days after vaccination. The V and J genes are TRBV6-5 and TRBJ1-1, with D unclear. This receptor was taken from a man between 45 and 60 years old who received an inactivated influenza vaccine. The CDR3 loop is CASSYHGKGGTEAFF. CDR3 nucleotide sequence: TGTGCCAGCAGTTACCATGGGAAGGGAGGTACTGAAGCTTTCTTT.